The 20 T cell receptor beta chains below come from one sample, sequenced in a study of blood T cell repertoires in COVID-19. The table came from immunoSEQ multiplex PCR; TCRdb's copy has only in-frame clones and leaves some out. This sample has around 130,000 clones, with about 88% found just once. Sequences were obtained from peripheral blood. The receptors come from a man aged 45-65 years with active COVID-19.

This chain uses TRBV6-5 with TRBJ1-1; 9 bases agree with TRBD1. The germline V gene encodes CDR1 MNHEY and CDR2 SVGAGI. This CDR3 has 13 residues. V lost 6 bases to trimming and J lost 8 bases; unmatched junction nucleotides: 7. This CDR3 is CASRRQGGLEAFF. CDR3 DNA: TGTGCCAGCAGGAGACAGGGGGGTCTCGAAGCTTTCTTT.

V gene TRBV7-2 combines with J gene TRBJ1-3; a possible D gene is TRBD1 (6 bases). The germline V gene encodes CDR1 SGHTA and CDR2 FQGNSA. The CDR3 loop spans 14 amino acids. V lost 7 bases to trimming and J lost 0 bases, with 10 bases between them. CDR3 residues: CASKGQFSGNTIYF. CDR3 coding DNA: TGTGCCAGCAAAGGACAGTTCTCTGGAAACACCATATATTTT.

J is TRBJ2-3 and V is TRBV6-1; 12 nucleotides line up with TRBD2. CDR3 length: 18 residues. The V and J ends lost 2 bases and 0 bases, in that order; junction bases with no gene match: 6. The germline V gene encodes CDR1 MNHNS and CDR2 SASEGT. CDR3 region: CASSEKKTSGGSTDTQYF. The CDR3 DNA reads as TGTGCCAGCAGTGAAAAGAAGACTAGCGGGGGTAGCACAGATACGCAGTATTTT.

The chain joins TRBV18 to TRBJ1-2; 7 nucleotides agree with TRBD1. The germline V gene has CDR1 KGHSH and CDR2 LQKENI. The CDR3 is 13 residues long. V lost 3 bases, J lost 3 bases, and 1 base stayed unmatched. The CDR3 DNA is TGTGCCAGCTCACCGGGGACAGACTATGGCTACACCTTC. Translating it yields CASSPGTDYGYTF.

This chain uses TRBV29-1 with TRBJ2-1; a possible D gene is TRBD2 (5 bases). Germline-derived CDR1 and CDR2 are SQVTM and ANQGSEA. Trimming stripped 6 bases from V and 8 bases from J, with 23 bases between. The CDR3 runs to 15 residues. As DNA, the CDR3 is TGCAGCGTCGAAAACAGTAGGCGGGCGCGGGATGAGCAGTTCTTC. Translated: CSVENSRRARDEQFF.

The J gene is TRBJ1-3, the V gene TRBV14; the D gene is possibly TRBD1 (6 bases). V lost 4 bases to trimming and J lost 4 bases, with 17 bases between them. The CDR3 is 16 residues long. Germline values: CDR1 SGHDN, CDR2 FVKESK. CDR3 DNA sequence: TGTGCCAGCAGCCTATTGACAGGTCCCGCAGGAAACACCATATATTTT. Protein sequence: CASSLLTGPAGNTIYF.

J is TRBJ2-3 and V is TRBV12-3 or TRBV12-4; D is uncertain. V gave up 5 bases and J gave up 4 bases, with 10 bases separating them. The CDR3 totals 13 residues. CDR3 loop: CASSVGEADTQYF. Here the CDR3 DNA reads TGTGCCAGCAGTGTCGGTGAGGCAGATACGCAGTATTTT.

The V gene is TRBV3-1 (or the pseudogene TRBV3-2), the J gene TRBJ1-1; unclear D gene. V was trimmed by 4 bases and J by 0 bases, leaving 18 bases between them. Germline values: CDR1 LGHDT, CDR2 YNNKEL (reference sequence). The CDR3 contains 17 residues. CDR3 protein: CASSPFYTQTLNTEAFF. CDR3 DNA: TGTGCCAGCAGCCCGTTTTACACCCAAACCTTGAACACTGAAGCTTTCTTT.

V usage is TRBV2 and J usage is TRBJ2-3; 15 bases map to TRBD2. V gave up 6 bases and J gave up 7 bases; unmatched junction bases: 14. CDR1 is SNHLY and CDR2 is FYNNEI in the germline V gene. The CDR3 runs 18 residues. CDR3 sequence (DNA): TGTGCCAGCAGGAACAGGACTAGCGGGGGGGAAGGTAGGAATACGCAGTATTTT. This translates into CASRNRTSGGEGRNTQYF.

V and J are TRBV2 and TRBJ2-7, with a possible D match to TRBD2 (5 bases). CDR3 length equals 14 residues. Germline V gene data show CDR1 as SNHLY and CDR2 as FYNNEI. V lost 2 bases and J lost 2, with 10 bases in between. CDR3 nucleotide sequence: TGTGCCAGCAGTGAATCTGAGGGCCCCTACGAGCAGTACTTC. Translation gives CASSESEGPYEQYF. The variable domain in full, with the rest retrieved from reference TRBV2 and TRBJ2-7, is EPEVTQTPSHQVTQMGQEVILRCVPISNHLYFYWYRQILGQKVEFLVSFYNNEISEKSEIFDDQFSVERPDGSNFTLKIRSTKLEDSAMYFCASSESEGPYEQYFGPGTRLTVT.

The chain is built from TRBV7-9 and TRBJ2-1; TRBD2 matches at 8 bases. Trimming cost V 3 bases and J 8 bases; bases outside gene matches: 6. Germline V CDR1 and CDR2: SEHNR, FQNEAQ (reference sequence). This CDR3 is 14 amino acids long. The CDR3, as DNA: TGTGCCAGCAGCTTCATGAACGGGAGGGATGAGCAGTTCTTC. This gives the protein CASSFMNGRDEQFF.

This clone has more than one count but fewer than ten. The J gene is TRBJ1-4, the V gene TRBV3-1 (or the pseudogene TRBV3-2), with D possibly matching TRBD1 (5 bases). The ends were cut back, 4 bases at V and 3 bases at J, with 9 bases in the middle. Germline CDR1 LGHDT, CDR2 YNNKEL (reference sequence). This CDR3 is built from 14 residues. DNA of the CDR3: TGTGCCAGCAGCCGCAGGGCGGCTAATGAAAAACTGTTTTTT. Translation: CASSRRAANEKLFF.

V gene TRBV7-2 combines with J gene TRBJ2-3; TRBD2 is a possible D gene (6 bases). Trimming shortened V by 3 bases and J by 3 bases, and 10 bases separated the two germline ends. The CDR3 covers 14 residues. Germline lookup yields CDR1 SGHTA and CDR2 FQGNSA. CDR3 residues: CASSFRGETDTQYF. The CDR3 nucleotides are TGTGCCAGCAGCTTTCGCGGGGAAACAGATACGCAGTATTTT. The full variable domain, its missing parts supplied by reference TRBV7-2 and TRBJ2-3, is GAGVSQSPSNKVTEKGKDVELRCDPISGHTALYWYRQSLGQGLEFLIYFQGNSAPDKSGLPSDRFSAERTGGSVSTLTIQRTQQEDSAVYLCASSFRGETDTQYFGPGTRLTVL.

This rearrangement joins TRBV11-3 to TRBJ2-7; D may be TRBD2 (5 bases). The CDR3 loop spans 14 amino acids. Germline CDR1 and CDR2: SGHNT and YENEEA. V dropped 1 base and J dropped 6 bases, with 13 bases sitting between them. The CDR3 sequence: CASSLVSGGSEQYV. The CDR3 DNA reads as TGTGCCAGCAGCTTAGTATCAGGAGGCAGCGAGCAGTACGTC.

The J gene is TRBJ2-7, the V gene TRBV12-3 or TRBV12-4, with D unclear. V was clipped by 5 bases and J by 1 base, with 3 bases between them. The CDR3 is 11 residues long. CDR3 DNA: TGTGCCAGCAGTCAATCCTACGAGCAGTACTTC. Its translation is CASSQSYEQYF.

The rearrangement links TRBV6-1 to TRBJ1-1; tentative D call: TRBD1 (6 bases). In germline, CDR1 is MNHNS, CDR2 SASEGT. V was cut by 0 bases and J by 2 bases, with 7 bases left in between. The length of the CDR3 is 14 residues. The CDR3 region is CASSEAGGNTEAFF. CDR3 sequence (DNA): TGTGCCAGCAGTGAAGCAGGGGGAAACACTGAAGCTTTCTTT.

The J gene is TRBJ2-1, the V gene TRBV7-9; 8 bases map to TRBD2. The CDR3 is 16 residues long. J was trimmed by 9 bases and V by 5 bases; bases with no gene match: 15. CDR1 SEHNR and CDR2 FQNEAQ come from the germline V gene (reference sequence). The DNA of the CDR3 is TGTGCCAGCAGCCGGAACTGGGCGGGAGGATGGAGTGAGCAGTTCTTC. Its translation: CASSRNWAGGWSEQFF.

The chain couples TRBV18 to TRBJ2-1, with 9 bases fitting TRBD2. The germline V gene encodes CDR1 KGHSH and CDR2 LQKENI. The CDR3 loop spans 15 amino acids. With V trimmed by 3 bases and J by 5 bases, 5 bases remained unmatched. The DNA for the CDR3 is TGTGCCAGCTCACCGAGCGGGAGGAACAACAATGAGCAGTTCTTC. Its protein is CASSPSGRNNNEQFF. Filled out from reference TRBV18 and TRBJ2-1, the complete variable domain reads NAGVMQNPRHLVRRRGQEARLRCSPMKGHSHVYWYRQLPEEGLKFMVYLQKENIIDESGMPKERFSAEFPKEGPSILRIQQVVRGDSAAYFCASSPSGRNNNEQFFGPGTRLTVL.

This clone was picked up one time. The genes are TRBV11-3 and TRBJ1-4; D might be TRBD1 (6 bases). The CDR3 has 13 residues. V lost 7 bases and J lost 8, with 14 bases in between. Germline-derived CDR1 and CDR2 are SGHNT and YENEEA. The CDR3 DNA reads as TGTGCCAGCACCTACAGGGAGGGCGAAAAACTGTTTTTT. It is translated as CASTYREGEKLFF.

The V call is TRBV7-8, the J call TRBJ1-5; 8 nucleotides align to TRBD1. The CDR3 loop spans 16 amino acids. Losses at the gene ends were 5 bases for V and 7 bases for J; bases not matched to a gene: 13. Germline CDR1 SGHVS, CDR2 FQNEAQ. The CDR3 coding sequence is TGTGCCAGCAGCCCTCAATCCGGACAGGGCTGGCAGCCCCAGCATTTT. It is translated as CASSPQSGQGWQPQHF.